This T cell receptor beta chain was recovered during a study of T cell repertoires in cytomegalovirus infection. Study as a whole: From public TCR beta signatures came an indication of both CMV infection and matching HLA type.

TCRdb re-derived calls from the reads in MiXCR, one entry per CDR3 protein. There are fewer than 150,000 distinct CDR3 sequences in the sample; 30% occur only once, and 41% lies in the top ten. Note on this clonotype: Its antigen remains unidentified.

The CDR3 runs 15 residues. In germline, CDR1 is LGHNA, CDR2 YSLEER. The V end was cut by 3 bases, the J end by 1 base, with 12 bases between. V and J are TRBV4-3 and TRBJ1-1, with no clear D. The clonotype comes from a human donor in good health (CMV status not recorded). Some clones in this sample may be carry-over from other donors' samples. Specimen: CD8+ T cells from cultured PBMCs, collected from culture after CMV antigen stimulation. CDR3 bases: TGCGCCAGCAGCCACGACGAGACTGGGAACACTGAAGCTTTCTTT. Translation gives CASSHDETGNTEAFF.